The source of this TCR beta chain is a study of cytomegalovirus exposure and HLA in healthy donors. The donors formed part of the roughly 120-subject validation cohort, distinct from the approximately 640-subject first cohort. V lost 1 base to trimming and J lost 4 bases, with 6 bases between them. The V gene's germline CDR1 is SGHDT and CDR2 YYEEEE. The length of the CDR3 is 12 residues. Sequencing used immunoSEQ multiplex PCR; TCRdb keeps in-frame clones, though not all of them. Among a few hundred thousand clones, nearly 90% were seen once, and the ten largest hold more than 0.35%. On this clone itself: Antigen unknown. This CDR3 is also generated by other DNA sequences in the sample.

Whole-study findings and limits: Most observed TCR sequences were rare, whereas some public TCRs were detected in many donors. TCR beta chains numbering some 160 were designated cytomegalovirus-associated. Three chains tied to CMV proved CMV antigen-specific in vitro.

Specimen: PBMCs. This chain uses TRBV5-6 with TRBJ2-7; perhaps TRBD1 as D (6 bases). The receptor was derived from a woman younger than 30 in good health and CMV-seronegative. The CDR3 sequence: CASSLRGYEQYF. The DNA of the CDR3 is TGTGCCAGCAGCTTGAGGGGGTACGAGCAGTACTTC.